Reported below is one T cell receptor beta chain. The sample belongs to a study of blood T cell repertoires in COVID-19. As for the study in general: Sources were T cells, B-cell-depleted T cells, or PBMCs; the material itself was cDNA or gDNA.

Original processing notes: Amplification from reference gene primers served as the basis for estimated nucleated cell counts. Clones were sequenced by immunoSEQ multiplex PCR, and TCRdb holds only the in-frame ones, with some missing. V, J and clone size derive from that table, while D and trimming were established from the DNA sequence. Among 95,000 to 150,000 clones listed, around 78% were seen once. This CDR3 region has 13 residues. V lost 3 bases to trimming and J lost 3 bases, with 5 bases between them. The sequence was obtained from a man aged 70-80 years with acute or convalescent COVID-19. The sequenced material came from peripheral blood. The rearrangement uses TRBV12-3 or TRBV12-4 and TRBJ2-2; no clear D gene. The CDR3: CASSFRDTGELFF. In DNA, the CDR3 is TGTGCCAGCAGTTTCCGTGACACCGGGGAGCTGTTTTTT.